This TCR beta chain stems from a study of T cells in Graves' hyperthyroidism and ophthalmopathy. In this sample, this clonotype turned up a few times. The antigen is undetermined. The V end lost 2 bases, the J end lost 6 bases, and 8 bases lay between the germline ends. This CDR3 is built from 12 residues. Germline CDR1 DFQATT, CDR2 SNEGSKA (reference sequence). Hyperthyroidism, newly diagnosed and lasting under 2 months, affected patients aged 18 to 65. Fresh 10 ml peripheral blood yielded PBMCs. RNA transcripts yielded amplified TCR beta CDR3 regions. When the TCR CDR3 underwent first-round RT-PCR, the HTBI primer set was used. TCRdb reanalysed the multiplex PCR reads using MiXCR and keeps one entry per CDR3 protein. The data show 300,000 to 450,000 distinct CDR3 sequences, roughly 13% seen once. Study results and limitations: Appearing also in blood were most of the thyroid clonotypes expanded above 0.001.

This rearrangement joins TRBV20-1 to TRBJ1-5; possible D gene TRBD1, 5 bases. The source of this sequence is a man under 40 with Graves' hyperthyroidism that later progressed to Graves' ophthalmopathy. Sequencing input: blood. CDR3 sequence: CSARMGGQPQHF. Here the CDR3 DNA reads TGCAGTGCTAGAATGGGGGGTCAGCCCCAGCATTTT.